This TCR beta chain emerged from a study of blood T cell repertoires in COVID-19. The wider study: The study drew acute and convalescent COVID-19 samples from the United States, Italy and Spain.

Germline V lookup: CDR1 SEHNR, CDR2 FQNEAQ (reference sequence). The J segment lost 3 bases and the V segment lost 5 bases, leaving 13 bases of the junction unmatched. The CDR3 is 18 amino acids. Original analysis: Estimation of nucleated cell counts relied on the amplification of reference gene primers. Libraries were prepared by immunoSEQ multiplex PCR; TCRdb keeps only in-frame clonotypes and omits some of them. From that table come the V and J calls and clone size; the DNA was used to work out D and trimming. Altogether approximately 130,000 clones are present, more than 70% being singletons, with the ten largest covering 3% to 5%.

The source is a man aged 60 to 69 with acute or convalescent COVID-19. The sample comprised peripheral blood. V and J are TRBV7-9 and TRBJ2-7, with 13 bases lining up with TRBD2. CDR3 amino acids: CASSPTSGTSGERYEQYF. The CDR3, as DNA: TGTGCCAGCAGCCCAACGTCCGGGACTAGCGGGGAGCGCTACGAGCAGTACTTC.